Below, 14 T cell receptor beta chains from the same sample are listed, as sequenced in a study of molecular identifiers for immune sequencing clone quantification. TCRdb called the PCR reads again in MiXCR, with one record for every CDR3 protein. The sample lists 600,000 to 650,000 distinct CDR3 sequences, 20% occurring once. The sequenced material came from naive CD8+ T cells from blood, with Jurkat cell RNA spiked in. The sample's subset: FACS-sorted CD8+CD4-CCR7+CD45RA+ naive T cells. Source of these receptors: a human donor in good health. Some libraries in this study had Jurkat cell RNA spiked in.

The chain joins TRBV4-1 to TRBJ2-5; 11 bases align to TRBD2. CDR1 is MGHRA, CDR2 YSYEKL, per germline. V was clipped by 1 base and J by 4 bases; unmatched bases: 8. The CDR3 is 17 amino acids. DNA for the CDR3: TGCGCCAGCAGCCAAGTTAGCGGGGGGGCCCAGGGAGAGACCCAGTACTTC. Its translation: CASSQVSGGAQGETQYF.

The V and J genes are TRBV29-1 and TRBJ2-6, with TRBD1 identical over 10 bases. The CDR3 spans 16 residues. Trimming removed 5 bases from V and 7 bases from J; junction bases left unmatched: 11. The V gene's germline CDR1 is SQVTM and CDR2 ANQGSEA. CDR3: CSVMGQGLFGANVLTF. The CDR3 DNA follows: TGCAGCGTTATGGGACAGGGGCTTTTTGGAGCCAACGTCCTGACTTTC.

This clonotype was picked up many times. DNA for the CDR3: TGTGCCAGCAGTAATCAGGGGCACGAGCAGTACTTC. It is translated as CASSNQGHEQYF. The J gene is TRBJ2-7, the V gene TRBV6-5; D might be TRBD1 (6 bases). CDR1 is MNHEY and CDR2 is SVGAGI in the germline V gene. V lost 5 bases and J lost 5, with 10 bases in between. The CDR3 contains 12 residues.

The CDR3 protein is CASSVTSGDTGELFF. CDR3 DNA sequence: TGTGCCAGCAGCGTAACTAGCGGGGACACCGGGGAGCTGTTTTTT. V gene TRBV9 combines with J gene TRBJ2-2; 10 bases are a match to TRBD2. The CDR3 loop spans 15 amino acids. Trimming at V came to 1 base and at J to 3 bases, leaving 0 bases not matched to a gene. Germline V gives CDR1 SGDLS, CDR2 YYNGEE.

The J gene is TRBJ2-5, the V gene TRBV30, with D unclear. Trimming removed 1 base from V and 5 bases from J, with 5 bases in between. Germline assignment: CDR1 GTSNPN and CDR2 SVGIG (reference sequence). The CDR3 extends over 11 amino acids. In DNA, the CDR3 is TGTGCCTGGAGTGACTCGGAGACCCAGTACTTC. Protein product: CAWSDSETQYF.

This clonotype was seen repeatedly, ten times or more. The chain links TRBV27 to TRBJ2-7, with 7 bases that match TRBD1. This CDR3 contains 13 residues. Trimming at V came to 8 bases and at J to 0 bases, leaving 4 bases not matched to a gene. Germline values: CDR1 MNHEY, CDR2 SMNVEV (reference sequence). The DNA for the CDR3 is TGTGCCAGCGGAAGGACAGGCTCCTACGAGCAGTACTTC. This codes for CASGRTGSYEQYF.

Points on this clonotype: This may arise from a read error, as a much more abundant clone is one base away. V and J are TRBV7-9 and TRBJ1-4; 9 nucleotides line up with TRBD1. V lost 4 bases to trimming and J lost 5 bases; unmatched junction nucleotides: 8. The CDR3 runs to 16 residues. The germline V gene has CDR1 SEHNR and CDR2 FQNEAQ (reference sequence). The CDR3 is CASSSSRTGANEKLFF. In DNA form, the CDR3 reads TGTGCCAGCAGCTCAAGCCGGACAGGGGCAAATGAAAAACTGTTTTTT.

This clonotype was seen a handful of times. The V and J genes are TRBV12-3 or TRBV12-4 and TRBJ2-1; either TRBD1 or TRBD2 may supply D (5 bases each). V was cut by 7 bases and J by 2 bases, with 15 bases left in between. The CDR3 has 15 amino acids. CDR3 sequence (DNA): TGTGCCAGCATTAACTATCTGGGGGCCTACAATGAGCAGTTCTTC. It encodes CASINYLGAYNEQFF.

Of note for this clonotype: A much larger clone differs from this one at a single base, so this may be a read error. V is TRBV28 and J is TRBJ2-2; D unclear. Germline CDR1 and CDR2: MDHEN and SYDVKM. The CDR3 runs to 14 residues. The CDR3: CAGSLNGGTGELFF. The DNA of the CDR3 is TGTGCCGGCAGTTTAAACGGCGGCACCGGGGAGCTGTTTTTT.

This clonotype occurred a few times. This rearrangement joins TRBV4-3 to TRBJ1-6; no firm D call. The CDR3 spans 16 residues. Per germline, CDR1 LGHNA and CDR2 YSLEER. Between the trimmed V and J ends, which lost 0 bases and 9 bases, there was a span of 15 bases. This chain's CDR3 is CASSQDGKGSSSPLHF. The CDR3 DNA sequence: TGCGCCAGCAGCCAAGATGGAAAAGGGAGTAGTTCACCCCTCCACTTT.

Comments on this clonotype: A much larger clonotype is one base distant, so this may be a read error. V usage is TRBV9 and J usage is TRBJ2-1, with 11 bases aligning to TRBD2. Germline assignment: CDR1 SGDLS and CDR2 YYNGEE. V lost 4 bases, J lost 11 bases, and 11 bases stayed unmatched. The CDR3 runs to 15 residues. The CDR3: CASSPLAGGSNKQFF. CDR3 DNA: TGTGCCAGCAGCCCGCTAGCGGGAGGATCGAATAAGCAGTTCTTC.

This clonotype appeared many times. The chain combines TRBV7-9 with TRBJ2-1; 8 nucleotides match TRBD2. CDR3 size: 16 residues. V was pared by 5 bases and J by 6 bases, with 12 bases of the junction left unmatched. The germline CDR1 and CDR2 sequences are SEHNR and FQNEAQ (reference sequence). The CDR3 region has the DNA TGTGCCAGCAGCCCCTCAGAGCGGGAGATATTCAATGAGCAGTTCTTC. The encoded protein is CASSPSEREIFNEQFF.

A few counts support this clonotype. The V gene is TRBV13, the J gene TRBJ2-7; 11 bases align to TRBD2. CDR3 length: 16 residues. Germline V lookup: CDR1 PRHDT, CDR2 FYEKMQ (reference sequence). The V and J ends lost 5 bases and 3 bases, in that order; junction bases with no gene match: 9. CDR3 DNA: TGTGCCAGCAGCCCAGAGGGGACTAGCGGACTCTACGAGCAGTACTTC. Translating gives CASSPEGTSGLYEQYF.

There are many counts of this clonotype. The CDR3 DNA follows: TGTGCCAGCAGTGAAGCCCGAGTATTCAGGGTCAGCAATCAGCCCCAGCATTTT. Encoded protein: CASSEARVFRVSNQPQHF. The J gene is TRBJ1-5, the V gene TRBV6-1, with a possible D match to TRBD1 (5 bases). Germline lookup yields CDR1 MNHNS and CDR2 SASEGT. The length of the CDR3 is 18 residues. The V gene lost 0 bases and the J gene lost 1 base, with 16 bases spanning the gap.